This T cell receptor (beta chain) was obtained from a study of beta chain features in type 1 diabetes. Sequenced material consisted of expressed TCRB transcripts (all of the isolated RNA was reverse transcribed). Produced via immunoSEQ multiplex PCR; TCRdb's table is partial and in-frame only. Counted here are 400,000 to 600,000 clones, 25% to 35% occurring once; the ten biggest clones make up 0.05% to 0.07%. The CDR3 contains 16 residues. Deletions cut 3 bases from V and 3 bases from J, with 18 bases between. The V gene's germline CDR1 is MNHEY and CDR2 SMNVEV (reference sequence). This chain uses TRBV27 with TRBJ2-7, with a possible D match to TRBD1 (6 bases). Sequenced input: naive CD4+ T cells from blood. The receptor comes from a man aged 18-30 years in good health. CDR3 amino acids: CASSFPLQGVGYEQYF. As DNA, the CDR3 is TGTGCCAGCAGTTTTCCGCTACAGGGAGTCGGCTACGAGCAGTACTTC.